The 20 T cell receptor beta chains given below trace back to one sample, sequenced in a study of tumor-infiltrating lymphocytes in primary liver carcinoma. Unsorted bulk tissue of about 19-33 mg yielded co-extracted RNA and DNA. The template, 500 ng total RNA, yielded TCR beta cDNA made with a constant-region primer. For TCR beta, libraries were produced by three nested multiplex PCR rounds using slightly modified ARM-PCR. TRBV1-TRBV30 forward primers and a C-beta reverse primer were used in the first two PCR rounds, which each ran for about 10 cycles. TCRdb analysed the multiplex PCR reads with MiXCR anew, one entry per CDR3 protein. The top ten hold roughly 9% of the sample, which has about 120,000 distinct CDR3 sequences, approximately 70% seen once. Sequenced material: liver tumor tissue from sampling region 1. The subset is: tumor region T1, superior pole. These receptor sequences come from a woman aged 55-69 years with primary liver carcinoma and hepatitis B virus infection.

As concerns this clonotype: One end of the junction varies from germline; a read error may be responsible. The chain links TRBV5-6 to TRBJ1-5, with 7 bases lining up with TRBD1. The germline gives CDR1 SGHDT, CDR2 YYEEEE. The CDR3 runs 14 residues. The CDR3 here is CANSRQGLNQPQHF. The CDR3 coding sequence is TGTGCCAACAGCCGACAGGGCCTCAATCAGCCCCAGCATTTT.

Notes on this clonotype: The junction differs from germline at one of its ends, possibly a read error. V usage is TRBV11-2 and J usage is TRBJ1-1, with D possibly being TRBD1 (5 bases). CDR3 length: 15 amino acids. In germline, CDR1 is SGHAT, CDR2 FQNNGV. The CDR3 protein is CASCFSLGLNTEAFF. The CDR3 coding sequence is TGTGCCAGCTGCTTCTCACTGGGGCTGAACACTGAAGCTTTCTTT.

As for this clonotype: Its ends do not fully match the called genes, so a read error is possible. This sequence joins TRBV11-2 and TRBJ2-1; D is unclear. The CDR3 has 17 amino acids. Germline V gives CDR1 SGHAT, CDR2 FQNNGV. The chain's CDR3 is CASSLRGSASSYDEQFF. The CDR3 nucleotides read TGTGCCAGCAGCTTACGAGGATCCGCGAGCTCCTACGATGAGCAGTTCTTC. Full variable domain (rest looked up from reference TRBV11-2 and TRBJ2-1): EAGVAQSPRYKIIEKRQSVAFWCNPISGHATLYWYQQILGQGPKLLIQFQNNGVVDDSQLPKDRFSAERLKGVDSTLKIQPAKLEDSAVYLCASSLRGSASSYDEQFFGPGTRLTVL.

This clonotype was counted a few times. The rearrangement uses TRBV20-1 and TRBJ2-6; 12 bases line up with TRBD1. Trimming cost V 2 bases and J 0 bases; bases outside gene matches: 5. Germline-derived CDR1 and CDR2 are DFQATT and SNEGSKA (reference sequence). The CDR3 loop spans 18 amino acids. CDR3 loop: CSARRGTGGLSGANVLTF. CDR3 nucleotide sequence: TGCAGTGCTAGACGCGGGACAGGGGGCCTCTCTGGGGCCAACGTCCTGACTTTC.

Worth noting for this clonotype: The junction differs from germline at one of its ends, possibly a read error. The chain is built from TRBV28 and TRBJ2-7; weak D call: TRBD2 (5 bases). This CDR3 comprises 14 residues. Germline values: CDR1 MDHEN, CDR2 SYDVKM. CDR3: CACSLYRGTAEQYF. As DNA, the CDR3 is TGTGCCTGCAGTTTATACCGGGGAACGGCCGAACAGTACTTC.

The gene calls are TRBV6-4 and TRBJ2-2; unclear D gene. The CDR3 has 13 amino acids. Trimming left V 2 bases short and J 4 bases short, with 5 bases between. CDR1 and CDR2 (germline): MRHNA, SNTAGT. The CDR3: CASSDKSTGELFF. CDR3 in DNA: TGTGCCAGCAGTGACAAGAGCACCGGGGAGCTGTTTTTT.

About this clonotype: Just one base apart from a much larger clone, this may be a read error. This chain connects TRBV4-1 to TRBJ2-3; 11 nucleotides align to TRBD2. Germline V gene lookup returns CDR1 MGHRA and CDR2 YSYEKL. The CDR3 loop spans 21 amino acids. CDR3 amino acids: CASSQSSYFGASGGSTDAQYF. The CDR3 DNA reads as TGCGCCAGCAGCCAATCAAGCTATTTTGGGGCTAGCGGGGGGAGCACAGATGCGCAGTATTTT.

A word on this clonotype: At one end, the junction sequence differs from germline, possibly due to a read error. The chain has TRBV11-2 and TRBJ2-6; D gene ambiguous. Looked up from germline, CDR1 is SGHAT and CDR2 is FQNNGV. CDR3 length equals 15 residues. CDR3 DNA: TGTGCCAGCAGTCTACAGTCCTCTGGGACCAACGTCCTGACTTTC. Protein product: CASSLQSSGTNVLTF.

Worth noting for this clonotype: This CDR3 fails to terminate in the conserved phenylalanine or tryptophan, so it likely reflects a read error. The chain employs TRBV28 and TRBJ2-2; the D gene is possibly TRBD1 (5 bases). This CDR3 region has 16 residues. Germline CDR1 MDHEN, CDR2 SYDVKM. V lost 1 base, J lost 2 bases, and 11 bases lay in between. The CDR3 region is CASSLSWGSNTGELFI. The CDR3 bases are TGTGCCAGCAGTTTATCGTGGGGCTCTAACACCGGGGAGCTGTTTATT.

This clonotype was seen more than once but under ten times. The chain uses TRBV28 and TRBJ2-3; TRBD1 matches at 9 bases. Germline loops: CDR1 MDHEN, CDR2 SYDVKM. V dropped 6 bases and J dropped 2; count of bases not matched to a gene: 9. The CDR3 is made up of 16 amino acids. The CDR3: CASRPPGQGFTDTQYF. CDR3 coding DNA: TGTGCCAGCAGGCCTCCGGGACAGGGTTTCACAGATACGCAGTATTTT.

Of note for this clonotype: The junction differs from germline at one of its ends, possibly a read error. As DNA, the CDR3 is TGTGCCAGTCAGGACCAGACTAATGAGCAGCTCTTC. This codes for CASQDQTNEQLF. V is TRBV11-3 and J is TRBJ2-1; D possibly corresponds to TRBD2 (5 bases). Germline loops: CDR1 SGHNT, CDR2 YENEEA. This CDR3 region has 12 residues.

Comments on this clonotype: Because the CDR3 is missing its conserved closing phenylalanine or tryptophan, this is likely a read error. The chain is built from TRBV11-2 and TRBJ2-7, with 8 bases aligning to TRBD2. CDR1 and CDR2 from the germline V gene are SGHAT and FQNNGV. This CDR3 has 16 amino acids. J was trimmed by 7 bases and V by 10 bases; bases with no gene match: 21. CDR3 loop: CANTTPGREARGEQYC. The CDR3 nucleotides are TGTGCCAACACGACTCCTGGGCGGGAGGCAAGGGGGGAGCAGTACTGT.

About this clonotype: Germline and junction disagree at one end, which may indicate a read error. CDR3 loop: CASSTYGSADNEQSF. Written as DNA, the CDR3 is TGTGCCAGCAGCACTTACGGGAGTGCCGACAATGAGCAGTCCTTC. V gene TRBV11-3 combines with J gene TRBJ2-1; TRBD2 might be the D (6 bases). This CDR3 has 15 residues. Germline CDR1 SGHNT, CDR2 YENEEA.

The chain carries TRBV11-1 and TRBJ2-3; D is ambiguous. The CDR3 is 15 residues long. Germline lookup yields CDR1 SGHAT and CDR2 FQDESV (reference sequence). The V end lost 3 bases, the J end lost 1 base, and 11 bases lay between the germline ends. CDR3 protein: CASSLRPERTDTQYF. The CDR3 DNA reads TGTGCCAGCAGCTTGAGGCCGGAACGCACAGATACGCAGTATTTT.

This clonotype came up a few times. A read error may be the cause here, since a much bigger clone is one base away. This sequence joins TRBV6-1 and TRBJ1-2, with D possibly matching TRBD1 (6 bases). Germline V gene data show CDR1 as MNHNS and CDR2 as SASEGT. This CDR3 has 14 amino acids. The CDR3 DNA reads as TGTGCCTGCAGTGAGGTGGGAGGGGGCTATGGCTACACCTTC. It yields the protein CACSEVGGGYGYTF.

The chain recombines TRBV19 with TRBJ1-2; 7 nucleotides align to TRBD1. J gave up 7 bases and V 5 bases, and 10 bases lay outside the gene matches. The CDR3 extends over 14 amino acids. Looked up from germline, CDR1 is LNHDA and CDR2 is SQIVND (reference sequence). CDR3 loop: CASSPTGQKRGYTF. The CDR3 region has the DNA TGTGCCAGTAGTCCCACGGGACAGAAGCGTGGCTACACCTTC.

With regard to this clonotype: An end of the junction differs from the germline gene, which may be a read error. V usage is TRBV12-5 and J usage is TRBJ2-1, with a possible D match to TRBD1 (6 bases). Germline V gene lookup returns CDR1 LGHNT and CDR2 FRNRAP. There are 15 residues in the CDR3. The CDR3 sequence is CSSGSGQWLNNEQFF. The DNA for the CDR3 is TGTTCTAGTGGTTCCGGACAGTGGCTTAACAATGAGCAGTTCTTC.

As concerns this clonotype: It is likely a read error, because the conserved phenylalanine at the end of the CDR3 is missing. The gene calls are TRBV14 and TRBJ1-2; D is possibly TRBD1 (5 bases). The CDR3 is made up of 14 amino acids. CDR1 and CDR2 from the germline V gene are SGHDN and FVKESK. With 6 bases removed from V and 8 bases from J, the gap between germline ends came to 19 bases. DNA for the CDR3: TGTGCCAGCAGACCCCCGGGACCATTGGGAGGCTACACCTTA. It translates to CASRPPGPLGGYTL.

Points on this clonotype: A much larger clone lies a single base off, so this may be a read error. V usage is TRBV29-1 and J usage is TRBJ2-7; D unclear. V lost 7 bases and J lost 4, with 11 bases in between. Germline V gives CDR1 SQVTM, CDR2 ANQGSEA. The CDR3 has 11 amino acids. Here the CDR3 reads CSARKGYEQYF. CDR3 DNA sequence: TGCAGCGCTCGGAAAGGATACGAGCAGTACTTC.

Concerning this clonotype: A much larger clone differs by one base, so this may be a read error. The gene calls are TRBV7-8 and TRBJ2-3, with a tentative D call TRBD2 (6 bases). The CDR3 extends over 18 amino acids. Trimming left V 1 base short and J 2 bases short, with 19 bases between. Germline V gene sequence: CDR1 SGHVS, CDR2 FQNEAQ. Written as DNA, the CDR3 is TGTGCCAGCAGCTTAGACCTCCCTGGGAGCGGGTTCACAGATACGCAGTATTTT. This gives the protein CASSLDLPGSGFTDTQYF. The full variable domain, rest sourced from reference TRBV7-8 and TRBJ2-3, is GAGVSQSPRYKVAKRGQDVALRCDPISGHVSLFWYQQALGQGPEFLTYFQNEAQLDKSGLPSDRFFAERPEGSVSTLKIQRTQQEDSAVYLCASSLDLPGSGFTDTQYFGPGTRLTVL.